This TCR beta chain was profiled in a study of T cell repertoires in cytomegalovirus infection. TCRdb re-analysed the reads in MiXCR, keeping a single row per CDR3 protein. This table holds about 920,000 distinct CDR3 sequences, 31% found once. With regard to this clonotype: Its antigen remains unidentified. A much larger clone sits a single nucleotide away, making a read error possible.

CDR1 SGHVS and CDR2 FNYEAQ come from the germline V gene. V shed 8 bases and J 0 bases; nucleotides not matched to a gene: 9. This CDR3 comprises 16 residues. Points from the study as a whole: HLA-C-restricted CMV-specific TCR beta clonotypes prevailed in the ex vivo response.

The chain carries TRBV7-6 and TRBJ2-3; 9 bases are shared with TRBD2. The clonotype comes from a human donor in good health (CMV status not recorded). Some clones in this sample may be carry-over from other donors' samples. The starting material was cultured CD8+ T cells from PBMCs, obtained from culture after CMV antigen stimulation. The CDR3 coding sequence is TGTGCCAGCTGCCGACTAGCGGATCTTAGCACAGATACGCAGTATTTT. Translation gives CASCRLADLSTDTQYF.